This TCR beta chain was sequenced during a study of shared clonotypes between healthy human individuals (dated by TCRdb to the early 2020s). Concerning the study at large: Three men and a couple of women, aged 18 to 49 years, made up the cohort. For each donor, CD4 naive and CD4 memory were each given three plates, CD8 naive was given two plates, and CD8 memory was given one plate. To estimate repertoire size and how much clonotypes are shared between individuals, the study performed deep sequencing of blood TCR repertoires from five healthy adults. Libraries were prepared and TCR repertoires were sequenced by different laboratories using diverse techniques, in order to increase sequencing depth and limit assay-specific biases. Leukapheresis yielded between about 0.8 and 9.5 billion PBMCs per donor.

Healthy HIV-negative adults with no recently reported acute infections or vaccinations were included as donors. All donors were Caucasian adults living in Nashville, Tennessee, USA. CD8 memory samples combined magnetically selected CD45RO+ cells with CCR7-negative CD45RA+ effector memory (TemRA) cells. After blood collection by leukapheresis, PBMCs were isolated using Ficoll-Histopaque density gradient centrifugation and then cryopreserved in the vapor phase of liquid nitrogen. Analytical flow cytometry was used to check the purity and quantity of each magnetically sorted T cell population. Genomic DNA was isolated from every sorted fraction and measured by UV absorbance on a Nanodrop 2000c. This clone was seen once. Which antigen it targets is not known. No qualities accompany the bases; no much larger clone lies one base away. Using the deep immunoSEQ assay, TCR CDR3 regions were amplified from genomic DNA by multiplex PCR. Extracted genomic DNA from each cell subset was distributed evenly across all wells of several immunoSEQ 96-well plates, and each plate was treated as a replicate. Each replicate PCR for sorted subsets received around 200 ng genomic DNA, equal to around 32,000 T cell genomes. The purified libraries were quantified using a Qubit 3.0 fluorometer, sized with a Bioanalyzer 2100, and then quantified again using the KAPA Library Quantification kit. Every immunoSEQ 96-well plate was sequenced on a dedicated single-read 150-cycle Illumina NextSeq 550 flow cell. On the study's bioinformatics: The immunoSEQ output contained only junctional sequences without quality scores, so filtering could not match that applied to full-length reads. To assign V/J genes and CDR3, sequences were annotated against IMGT germline references using PyIR, a Python wrapper for IgBLAST v1.9. Reads with weak V/J assignments (E-value above 1e-6), missing CDR3, stop codons, out-of-frame junctions, or ambiguous translated residues were removed. V3J clonotypes were defined as sequences sharing an identical inferred V gene, J gene, and CDR3 amino acid sequence. Percentage overlap between repertoires was calculated by dividing the number of shared unique clonotypes by the size of the smaller repertoire. Repertoire richness was assessed with RTK rarefaction, the Chao1 estimator, and Recon v2.1 estimates of unobserved clonotypes. For all TCRbeta clonotypes obtained by the gDNA method from four donors, generation probabilities were computed with OLGA. This is the immuneACCESS table as TCRdb keeps it, with only in-frame sequences that have V and J called. A part of the clones is gone; compared with another copy, unresolved V genes explain less than half, and the rest is unexplained. V and J calls and clone size are given by that table; D and trimming were obtained from the DNA. In this sample the table shows about 380,000 clones, approximately 96% of which occur a single time. 0.32% of the sample belongs to the ten largest clones.

The germline V gene (reference sequence) provides CDR1 SEHNR and CDR2 FQNEAQ. The CDR3 starts with the cysteine, ends with the phenylalanine, and has 14 residues. Just CDR3 DNA is preserved here, 42 bases in frame from base 1. V loses 4 bases of germline sequence and J loses 3 bases, and the interval between the two ends is 13 bases. Broad study findings and their caveats: Pairwise subsampling indicated that sequencing depth was expected to affect the degree of clonotype sharing among donors. Rarefaction of sorted-subset datasets indicated incomplete sequencing despite the large sequencing depth. Because the study included only a small number of donors, the genetic and exposure-history diversity represented was limited. Across a handful of donors, approximately 5% of naive CD4, around 3.3% of naive CD8, approximately 2.5% of memory CD4, and under 0.45% of memory CD8 clonotypes were shared. Higher generation probabilities were observed for clonotypes shared by all four sorted-subset donors than for non-shared clonotypes. Naive subsets generally had larger estimated clonotype richness than memory subsets did. Sampling was limited to blood, and TCR repertoires in tissue likely differ from TCR repertoires in blood.

The receptor was isolated from a young man in good health. The sequence links TRBV7-9 to TRBJ2-7, with the D gene uncertain. Sequencing was carried out using memory CD8+ T cells sorted from blood. Explained via the paper, the cell subset or site label denotes: CD45RO+ cells pooled with CCR7-negative TemRA cells. CDR3 sequence: CASSSSSAHYEQYF. The nucleotide sequence reads TGTGCCAGCAGCTCCAGTTCTGCCCACTACGAGCAGTACTTC.